The present TCR beta chain was sequenced within a study of blood T cell repertoires in COVID-19. The germline V gene encodes CDR1 SGHTA and CDR2 FQGTGA. V gave up 8 bases and J gave up 3 bases; unmatched junction bases: 2. The CDR3 is 12 amino acids. Assay: immunoSEQ multiplex PCR; the TCRdb copy retains only in-frame clones and omits some. The data contain fewer than 120,000 clones, approximately 67% of them seen just once; the ten biggest clones take up under 10%. The V and J genes are TRBV7-3 and TRBJ1-2; the match to TRBD1 covers 8 bases. The clonotype originates from a woman between 55 and 75 years old with acute or convalescent COVID-19. The sequenced sample was peripheral blood. Written as DNA, the CDR3 is TGTGCCAGCGGACAGGGCCACTATGGCTACACCTTC. Protein sequence: CASGQGHYGYTF.